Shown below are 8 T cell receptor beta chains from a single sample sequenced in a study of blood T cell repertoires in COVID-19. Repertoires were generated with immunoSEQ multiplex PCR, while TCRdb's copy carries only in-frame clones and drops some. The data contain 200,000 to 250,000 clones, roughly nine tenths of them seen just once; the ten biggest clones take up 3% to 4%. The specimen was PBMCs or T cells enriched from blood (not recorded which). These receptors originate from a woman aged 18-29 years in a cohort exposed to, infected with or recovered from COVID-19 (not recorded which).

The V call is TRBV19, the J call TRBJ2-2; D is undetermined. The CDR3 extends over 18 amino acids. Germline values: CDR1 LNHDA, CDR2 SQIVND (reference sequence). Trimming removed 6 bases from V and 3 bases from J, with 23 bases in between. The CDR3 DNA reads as TGTGCCAGTAGCCGGCAACCGGGTAAAGTAACGTACACCGGGGAGCTGTTTTTT. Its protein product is CASSRQPGKVTYTGELFF.

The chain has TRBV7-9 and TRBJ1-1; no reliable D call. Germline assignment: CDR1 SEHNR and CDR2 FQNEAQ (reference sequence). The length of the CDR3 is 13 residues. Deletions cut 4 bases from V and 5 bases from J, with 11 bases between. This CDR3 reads CASSSDGGTEAFF. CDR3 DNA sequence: TGTGCCAGCAGCTCAGACGGAGGAACTGAAGCTTTCTTT.

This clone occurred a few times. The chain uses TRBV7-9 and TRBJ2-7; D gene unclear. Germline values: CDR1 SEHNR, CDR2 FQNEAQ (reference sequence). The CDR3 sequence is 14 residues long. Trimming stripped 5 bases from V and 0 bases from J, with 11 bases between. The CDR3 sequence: CASSPLLGSYEQYF. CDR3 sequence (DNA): TGTGCCAGCAGCCCCCTCCTCGGCTCCTACGAGCAGTACTTC.

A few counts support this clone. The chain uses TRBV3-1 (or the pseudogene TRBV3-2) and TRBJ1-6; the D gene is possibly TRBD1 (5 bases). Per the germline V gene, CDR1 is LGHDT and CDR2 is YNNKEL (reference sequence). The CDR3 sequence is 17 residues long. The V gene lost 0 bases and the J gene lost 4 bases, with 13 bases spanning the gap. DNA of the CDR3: TGTGCCAGCAGCCAAGATCTTATGGACACTTATAATTCACCCCTCCACTTT. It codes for CASSQDLMDTYNSPLHF.

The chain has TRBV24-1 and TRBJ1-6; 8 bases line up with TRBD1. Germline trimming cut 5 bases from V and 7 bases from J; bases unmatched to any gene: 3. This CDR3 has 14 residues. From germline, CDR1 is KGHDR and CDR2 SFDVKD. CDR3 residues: CATSGRDRNSPLHF. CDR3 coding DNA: TGTGCCACCAGTGGGAGGGACAGGAATTCACCCCTCCACTTT.

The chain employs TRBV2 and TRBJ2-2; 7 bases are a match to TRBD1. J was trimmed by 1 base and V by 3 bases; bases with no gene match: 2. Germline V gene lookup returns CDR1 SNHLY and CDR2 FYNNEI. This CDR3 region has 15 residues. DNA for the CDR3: TGTGCCAGCAGTGACCGGACAGGGAACACCGGGGAGCTGTTTTTT. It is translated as CASSDRTGNTGELFF.

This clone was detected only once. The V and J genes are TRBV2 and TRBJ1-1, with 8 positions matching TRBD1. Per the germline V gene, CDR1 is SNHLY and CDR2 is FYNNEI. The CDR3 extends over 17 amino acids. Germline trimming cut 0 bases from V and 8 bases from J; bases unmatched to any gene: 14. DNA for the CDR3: TGTGCCAGCAGTGAAGCATTAAGGGCAGGGGGCGGACTGGAAGCTTTCTTT. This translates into CASSEALRAGGGLEAFF.

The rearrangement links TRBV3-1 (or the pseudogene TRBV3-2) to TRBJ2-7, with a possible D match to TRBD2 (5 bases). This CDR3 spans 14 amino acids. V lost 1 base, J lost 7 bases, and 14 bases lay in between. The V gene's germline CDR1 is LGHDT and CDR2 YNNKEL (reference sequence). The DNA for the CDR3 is TGTGCCAGCAGCCAAGTTCGGACTCTCGGGGAGCAGTACTTC. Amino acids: CASSQVRTLGEQYF.